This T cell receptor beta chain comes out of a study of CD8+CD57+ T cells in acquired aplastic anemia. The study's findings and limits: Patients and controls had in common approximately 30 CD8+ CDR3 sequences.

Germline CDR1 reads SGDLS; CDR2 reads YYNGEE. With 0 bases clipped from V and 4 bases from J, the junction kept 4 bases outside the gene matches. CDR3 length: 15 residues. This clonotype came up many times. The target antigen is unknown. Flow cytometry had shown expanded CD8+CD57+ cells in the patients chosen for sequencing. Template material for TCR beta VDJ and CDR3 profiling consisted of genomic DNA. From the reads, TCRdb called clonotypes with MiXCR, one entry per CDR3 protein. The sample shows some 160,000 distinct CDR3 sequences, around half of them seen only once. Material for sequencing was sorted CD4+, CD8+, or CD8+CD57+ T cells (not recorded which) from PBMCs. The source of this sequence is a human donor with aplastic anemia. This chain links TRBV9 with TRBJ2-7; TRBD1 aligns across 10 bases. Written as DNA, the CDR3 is TGTGCCAGCAGCGTAGGAGGACAGGGGGAGTACGAGCAGTACTTC. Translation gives CASSVGGQGEYEQYF.